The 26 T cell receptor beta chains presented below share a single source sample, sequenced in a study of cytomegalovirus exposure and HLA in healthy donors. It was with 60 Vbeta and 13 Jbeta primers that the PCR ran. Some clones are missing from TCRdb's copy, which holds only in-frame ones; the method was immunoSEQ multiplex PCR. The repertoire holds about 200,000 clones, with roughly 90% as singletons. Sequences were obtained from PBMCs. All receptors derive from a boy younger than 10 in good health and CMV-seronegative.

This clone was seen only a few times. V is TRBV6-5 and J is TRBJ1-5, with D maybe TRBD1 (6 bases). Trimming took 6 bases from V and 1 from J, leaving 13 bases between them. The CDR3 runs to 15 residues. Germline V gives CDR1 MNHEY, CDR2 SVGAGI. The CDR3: CASRTTQGSNQPQHF. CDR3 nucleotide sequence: TGTGCCAGCAGGACAACACAGGGAAGCAATCAGCCCCAGCATTTT.

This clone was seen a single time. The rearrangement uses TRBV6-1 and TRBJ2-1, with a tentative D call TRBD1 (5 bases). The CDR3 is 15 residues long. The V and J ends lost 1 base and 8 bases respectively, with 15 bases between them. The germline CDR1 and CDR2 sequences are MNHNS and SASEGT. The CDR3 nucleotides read TGTGCCAGCAGTGAAGTTGGGCAGGGTGCCTATGAGCAGTTCTTC. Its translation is CASSEVGQGAYEQFF.

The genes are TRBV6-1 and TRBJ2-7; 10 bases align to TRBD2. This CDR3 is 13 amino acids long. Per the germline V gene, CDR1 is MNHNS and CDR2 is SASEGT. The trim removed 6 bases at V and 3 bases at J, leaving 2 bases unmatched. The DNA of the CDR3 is TGTGCCAGCAGCAGGACTAGCGGCTACGAGCAGTACTTC. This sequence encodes CASSRTSGYEQYF.

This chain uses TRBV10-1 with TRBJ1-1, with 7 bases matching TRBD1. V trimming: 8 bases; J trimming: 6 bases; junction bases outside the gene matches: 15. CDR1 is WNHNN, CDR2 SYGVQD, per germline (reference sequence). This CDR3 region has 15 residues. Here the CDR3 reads CASGTGVPRKAEAFF. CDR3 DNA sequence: TGCGCCAGCGGAACAGGGGTCCCGAGGAAGGCTGAAGCTTTCTTT.

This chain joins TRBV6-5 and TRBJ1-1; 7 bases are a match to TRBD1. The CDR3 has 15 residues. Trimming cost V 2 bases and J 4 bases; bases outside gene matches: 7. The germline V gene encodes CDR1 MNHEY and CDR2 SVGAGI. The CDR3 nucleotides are TGTGCCAGCAGTTACCAACCCTCAGGGGGCACTGAAGCTTTCTTT. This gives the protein CASSYQPSGGTEAFF.

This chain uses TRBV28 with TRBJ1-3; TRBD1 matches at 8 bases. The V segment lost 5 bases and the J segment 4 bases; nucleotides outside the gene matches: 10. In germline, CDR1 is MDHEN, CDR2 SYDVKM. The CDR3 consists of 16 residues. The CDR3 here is CASSTPGTGSGNTIYF. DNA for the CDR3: TGTGCCAGCAGTACACCTGGGACAGGAAGCGGAAACACCATATATTTT.

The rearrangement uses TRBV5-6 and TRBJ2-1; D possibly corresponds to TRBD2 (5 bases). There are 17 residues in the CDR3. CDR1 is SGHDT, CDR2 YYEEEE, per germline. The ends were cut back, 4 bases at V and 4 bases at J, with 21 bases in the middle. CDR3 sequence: CASSGVEGNREYNEQFF. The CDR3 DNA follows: TGTGCCAGCAGCGGGGTTGAGGGTAATAGGGAGTACAATGAGCAGTTCTTC.

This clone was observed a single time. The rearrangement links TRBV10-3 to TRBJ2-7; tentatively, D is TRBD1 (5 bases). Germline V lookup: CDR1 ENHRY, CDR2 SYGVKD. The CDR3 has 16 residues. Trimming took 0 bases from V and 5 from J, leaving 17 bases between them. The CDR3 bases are TGTGCCATCAGTGAGTCGACTCCCGTTCCAGGGAACGAGCAGTACTTC. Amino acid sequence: CAISESTPVPGNEQYF.

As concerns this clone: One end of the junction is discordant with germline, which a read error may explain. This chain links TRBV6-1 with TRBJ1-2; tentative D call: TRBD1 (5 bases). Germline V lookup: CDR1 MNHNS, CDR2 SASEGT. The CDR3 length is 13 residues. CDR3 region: CASSEEGFRAYTF. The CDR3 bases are TGTGCCAGCAGCGAAGAGGGGTTTCGTGCCTACACCTTC.

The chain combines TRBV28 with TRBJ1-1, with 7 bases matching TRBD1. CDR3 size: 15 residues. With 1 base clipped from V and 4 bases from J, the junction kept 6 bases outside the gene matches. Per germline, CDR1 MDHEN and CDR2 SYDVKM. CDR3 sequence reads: CASSLSGGWSTEAFF. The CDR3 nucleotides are TGTGCCAGCAGTTTATCAGGGGGGTGGAGCACTGAAGCTTTCTTT.

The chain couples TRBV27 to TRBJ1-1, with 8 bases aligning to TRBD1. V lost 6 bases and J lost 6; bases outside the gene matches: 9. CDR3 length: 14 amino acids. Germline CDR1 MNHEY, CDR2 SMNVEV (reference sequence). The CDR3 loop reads CASRGRQGFAEAFF. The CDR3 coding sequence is TGTGCCAGCAGGGGACGACAGGGGTTCGCTGAAGCTTTCTTT.

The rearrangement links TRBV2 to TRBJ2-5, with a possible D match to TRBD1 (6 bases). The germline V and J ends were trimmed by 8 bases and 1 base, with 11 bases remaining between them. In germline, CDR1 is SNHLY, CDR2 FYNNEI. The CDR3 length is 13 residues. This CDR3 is CASRGQTQETQYF. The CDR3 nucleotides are TGTGCCAGCCGAGGACAGACCCAAGAGACCCAGTACTTC. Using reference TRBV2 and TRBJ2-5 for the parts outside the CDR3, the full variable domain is EPEVTQTPSHQVTQMGQEVILRCVPISNHLYFYWYRQILGQKVEFLVSFYNNEISEKSEIFDDQFSVERPDGSNFTLKIRSTKLEDSAMYFCASRGQTQETQYFGPGTRLLVL.

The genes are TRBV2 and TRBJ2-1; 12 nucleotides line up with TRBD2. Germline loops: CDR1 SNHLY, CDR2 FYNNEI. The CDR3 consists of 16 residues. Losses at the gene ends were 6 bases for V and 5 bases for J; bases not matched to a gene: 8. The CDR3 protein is CASRLAGGGGNNEQFF. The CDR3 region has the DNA TGTGCCAGCAGACTAGCGGGAGGTGGTGGGAACAATGAGCAGTTCTTC. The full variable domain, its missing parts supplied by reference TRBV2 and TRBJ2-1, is EPEVTQTPSHQVTQMGQEVILRCVPISNHLYFYWYRQILGQKVEFLVSFYNNEISEKSEIFDDQFSVERPDGSNFTLKIRSTKLEDSAMYFCASRLAGGGGNNEQFFGPGTRLTVL.

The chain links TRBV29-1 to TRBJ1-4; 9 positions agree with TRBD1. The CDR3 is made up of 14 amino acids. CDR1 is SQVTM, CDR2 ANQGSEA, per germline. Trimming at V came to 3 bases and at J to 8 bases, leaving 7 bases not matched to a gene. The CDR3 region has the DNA TGCAGCGTTGAGGGGACAGGGTCTGGCGAAAAACTGTTTTTT. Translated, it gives CSVEGTGSGEKLFF.

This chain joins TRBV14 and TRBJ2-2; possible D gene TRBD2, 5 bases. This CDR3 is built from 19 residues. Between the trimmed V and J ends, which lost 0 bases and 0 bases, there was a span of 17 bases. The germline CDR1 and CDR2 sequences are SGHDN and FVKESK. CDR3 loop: CASSQDSAEPTSNTGELFF. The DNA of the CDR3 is TGTGCCAGCAGCCAAGATAGCGCAGAGCCAACATCGAACACCGGGGAGCTGTTTTTT.

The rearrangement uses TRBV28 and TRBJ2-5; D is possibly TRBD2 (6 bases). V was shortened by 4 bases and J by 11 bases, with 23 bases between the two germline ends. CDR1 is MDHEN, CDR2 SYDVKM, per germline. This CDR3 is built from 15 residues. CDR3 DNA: TGTGCCAGCAGTTCGCCGGGAGCAGCCCGCCGGGAGCAGTACTTC. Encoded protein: CASSSPGAARREQYF.

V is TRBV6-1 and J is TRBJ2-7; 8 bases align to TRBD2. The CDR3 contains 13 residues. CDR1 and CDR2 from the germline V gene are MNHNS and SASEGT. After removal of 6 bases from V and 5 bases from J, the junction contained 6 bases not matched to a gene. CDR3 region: CASRRGDPNEQYF. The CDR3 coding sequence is TGTGCCAGCAGGCGGGGGGATCCCAACGAGCAGTACTTC.

The CDR3 coding sequence is TGTGCCAGCCTACCCGACAGTCGCTACAATGAGCAGTTCTTC. This sequence encodes CASLPDSRYNEQFF. The chain employs TRBV18 and TRBJ2-1; the D gene is possibly TRBD1 (5 bases). Germline V gives CDR1 KGHSH, CDR2 LQKENI. The ends were cut back, 8 bases at V and 3 bases at J, with 14 bases in the middle. The CDR3 is 14 amino acids.

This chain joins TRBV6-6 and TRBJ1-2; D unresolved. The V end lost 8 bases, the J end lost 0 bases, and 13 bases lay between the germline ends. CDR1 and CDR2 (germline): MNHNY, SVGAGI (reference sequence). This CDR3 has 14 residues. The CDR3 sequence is CASYREGTNYGYTF. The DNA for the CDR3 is TGTGCCAGCTATAGGGAGGGAACTAACTATGGCTACACCTTC.

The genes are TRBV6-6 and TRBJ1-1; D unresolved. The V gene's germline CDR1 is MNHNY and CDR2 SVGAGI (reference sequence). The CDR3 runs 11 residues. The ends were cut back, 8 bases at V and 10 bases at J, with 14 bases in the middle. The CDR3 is CASRGPRGAFF. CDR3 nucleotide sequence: TGTGCCAGCCGCGGACCGCGGGGAGCTTTCTTT.

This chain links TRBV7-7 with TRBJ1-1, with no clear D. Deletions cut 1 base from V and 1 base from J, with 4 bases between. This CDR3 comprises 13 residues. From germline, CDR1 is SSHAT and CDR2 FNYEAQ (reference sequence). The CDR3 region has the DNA TGTGCCAGCAGCTTAGGGCAGAACACTGAAGCTTTCTTT. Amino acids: CASSLGQNTEAFF.

The CDR3 here is CASSLITGELFF. Here the CDR3 DNA reads TGTGCCAGCAGTTTAATAACCGGGGAGCTGTTTTTT. The chain is built from TRBV27 and TRBJ2-2; D call uncertain. The CDR3 is 12 amino acids. Trimming stripped 2 bases from V and 5 bases from J, with 3 bases between. Germline CDR1 and CDR2: MNHEY and SMNVEV (reference sequence).

In DNA, the CDR3 is TGTGCCTGGATCTCCCTCGGGGGGCACACCGGGGAGCTGTTTTTT. It codes for CAWISLGGHTGELFF. This rearrangement joins TRBV30 to TRBJ2-2; TRBD2 might be the D (7 bases). The CDR3 extends over 15 amino acids. Germline CDR1 GTSNPN, CDR2 SVGIG (reference sequence). V lost 4 bases to trimming and J lost 3 bases, with 15 bases between them.

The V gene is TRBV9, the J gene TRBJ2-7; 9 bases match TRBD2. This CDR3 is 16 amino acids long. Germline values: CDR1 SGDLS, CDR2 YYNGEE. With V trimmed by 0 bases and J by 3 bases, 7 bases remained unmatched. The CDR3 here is CASSVGRSGGIYEQYF. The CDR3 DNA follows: TGTGCCAGCAGCGTAGGACGTAGCGGGGGAATCTACGAGCAGTACTTC.

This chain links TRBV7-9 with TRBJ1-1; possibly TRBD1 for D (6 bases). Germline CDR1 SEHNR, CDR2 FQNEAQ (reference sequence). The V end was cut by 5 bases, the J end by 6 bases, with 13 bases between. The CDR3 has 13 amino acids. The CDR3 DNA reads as TGTGCCAGCAGCCGGGACACTAACTCTGAAGCTTTCTTT. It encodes CASSRDTNSEAFF.

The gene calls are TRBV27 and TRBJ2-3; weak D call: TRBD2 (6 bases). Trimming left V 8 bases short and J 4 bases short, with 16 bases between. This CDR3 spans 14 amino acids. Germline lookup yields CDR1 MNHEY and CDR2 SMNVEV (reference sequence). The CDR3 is CASRITEGPDTQYF. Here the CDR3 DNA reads TGTGCCAGCCGGATAACGGAGGGTCCAGATACGCAGTATTTT.